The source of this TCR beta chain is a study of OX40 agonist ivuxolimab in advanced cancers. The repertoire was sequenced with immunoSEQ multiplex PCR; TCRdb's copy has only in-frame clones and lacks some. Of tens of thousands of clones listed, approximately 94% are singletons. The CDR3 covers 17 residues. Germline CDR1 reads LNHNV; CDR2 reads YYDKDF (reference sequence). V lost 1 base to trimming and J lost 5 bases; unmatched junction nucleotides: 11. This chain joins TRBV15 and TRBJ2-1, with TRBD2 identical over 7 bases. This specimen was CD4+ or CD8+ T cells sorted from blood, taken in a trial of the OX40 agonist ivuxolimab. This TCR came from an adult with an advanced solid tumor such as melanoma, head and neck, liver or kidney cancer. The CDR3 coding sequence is TGTGCCACCAGCAGAGTTCTGGGAGGGACGAAGAACAATGAGCAGTTCTTC. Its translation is CATSRVLGGTKNNEQFF.